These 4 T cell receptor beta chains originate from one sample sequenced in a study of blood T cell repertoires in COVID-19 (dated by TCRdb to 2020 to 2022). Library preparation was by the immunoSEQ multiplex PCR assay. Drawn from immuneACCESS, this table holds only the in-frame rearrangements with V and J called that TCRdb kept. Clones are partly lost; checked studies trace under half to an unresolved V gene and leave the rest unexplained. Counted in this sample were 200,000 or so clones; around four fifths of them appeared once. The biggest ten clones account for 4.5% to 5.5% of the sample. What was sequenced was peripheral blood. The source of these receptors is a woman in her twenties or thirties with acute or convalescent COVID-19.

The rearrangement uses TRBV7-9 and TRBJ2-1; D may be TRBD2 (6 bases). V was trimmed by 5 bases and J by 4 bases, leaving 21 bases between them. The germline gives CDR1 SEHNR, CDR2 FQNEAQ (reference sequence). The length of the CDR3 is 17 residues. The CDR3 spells CASSRGLRTERYNEQFF. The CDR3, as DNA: TGTGCCAGCAGCCGGGGGTTGCGGACGGAACGTTACAATGAGCAGTTCTTC.

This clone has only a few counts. The CDR3, as DNA: TGTGCCAGTAGTATCCCCCAGGGGCCTGGCTCTGGGGCCAACGTCCTGACTTTC. Amino acid sequence: CASSIPQGPGSGANVLTF. J is TRBJ2-6 and V is TRBV19; D is possibly TRBD1 (6 bases). CDR3 length equals 18 residues. Germline V gene lookup returns CDR1 LNHDA and CDR2 SQIVND (reference sequence). V lost 3 bases, J lost 0 bases, and 15 bases lay in between.

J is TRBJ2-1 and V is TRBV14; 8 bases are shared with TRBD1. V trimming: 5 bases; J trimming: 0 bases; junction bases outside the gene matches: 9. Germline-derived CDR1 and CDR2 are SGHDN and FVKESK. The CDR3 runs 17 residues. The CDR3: CASSNIDRGTSYNEQFF. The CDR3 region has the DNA TGTGCCAGCAGCAATATCGACAGGGGAACCTCCTACAATGAGCAGTTCTTC. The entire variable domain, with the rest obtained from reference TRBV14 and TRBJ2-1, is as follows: EAGVTQFPSHSVIEKGQTVTLRCDPISGHDNLYWYRRVMGKEIKFLLHFVKESKQDESGMPNNRFLAERTGGTYSTLKVQPAELEDSGVYFCASSNIDRGTSYNEQFFGPGTRLTVL.

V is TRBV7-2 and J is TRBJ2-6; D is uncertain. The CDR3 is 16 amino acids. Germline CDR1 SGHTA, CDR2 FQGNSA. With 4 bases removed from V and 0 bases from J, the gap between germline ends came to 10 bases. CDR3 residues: CASSSNPSSGANVLTF. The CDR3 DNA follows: TGTGCCAGCAGCTCAAACCCTAGCTCTGGGGCCAACGTCCTGACTTTC.